This entry concerns a single T cell receptor (beta chain). This clone's antigen is unknown. The record has no base qualities; no much larger clone is one base away. Each donor gave one peripheral blood draw, approximately 0.11 L on average, collected into heparinised tubes. Using a panel that included CD45RO, CCR7, CD25, CD127, CD95 and CD27, naive, central memory, regulatory and stem cell-like memory CD4+ T cells were sorted on a BD FACSAria II. Purity was above 95% for every sorted population. PBMCs were isolated right away by Lymphoprep density gradient centrifugation and were stained directly, without culture. Samples were stained and sorted in pairs, with one healthy donor and one patient per experiment, so that batch effects were minimized. The entire isolated RNA was reverse transcribed using the High Capacity cDNA Reverse Transcription Kit, and thus expressed TCRB transcripts were sequenced. Naive, central memory and regulatory T cell samples underwent deep immunoSEQ sequencing, averaging about 3.57 million total reads per sample. After sorted cells were lysed in RLT buffer, RNA was extracted with DNase-treated RNeasy Micro or Mini kits, with the choice depending on cell number. Each cell subset was processed on its own to prevent cross-contamination, while patient and healthy donor samples were processed together. Using the immunoSEQ multiplex PCR, TCRB sequences were amplified from cDNA into 87-bp fragments spanning the CDR3 region. Sequencing of the amplicons was done on the Illumina HiSeq platform. The paper's data handling went like this. PCR bias was computationally corrected using synthetic template baselines, reads within Hamming distance 2 were collapsed, and singletons that could not be merged were discarded. Reads were aligned to IMGT to assign V, D and J genes, CDR3 length, and insertions or deletions at six rearrangement sites. Clonotype counts were normalized to sorted cell number within each subset before computing true diversity and Gini coefficients with the tcR R package. The overlap coefficient, calculated on TCRB nucleotide sequences, was used to quantify repertoire sharing. Out-of-frame TCRB sequences from naive cells were analyzed as a proxy for the pre-selection repertoire. TCRdb stores this immuneACCESS table with in-frame sequences only. Part of the clones is absent; in the studies checked, under half of the shortfall reflects unresolved V genes, and no reason is known for the rest. The V and J calls and clone size are taken from that table; D and trimming were inferred from the DNA. This sample lists about 410,000 clones; about 14% were detected once. Together, the top ten hold 0.03% to 0.04% of the sample.

This specimen comes from a study of beta chain features in type 1 diabetes (dated by TCRdb to between 2018 and 2020). Turning to the overall study: Mean age, gender distribution, total cell number and subset yield were not different between patients and healthy donors. Across all samples, some 100,000,000 sorted cells were examined, and cell number per subset correlated strongly with RNA yield. The study compared TCRB repertoires of sorted circulating CD4+ T cell subsets between recently diagnosed type 1 diabetes patients and matched healthy donors. Naive and central memory subsets were obtained from all 28 donors, but regulatory and stem cell-like memory subsets were isolated from only 8 patients and about 8 healthy donors.

The paper's findings and limits, for the study overall: Only small numbers of individuals were included in the HLA sub-analyses, which left unresolved whether HLA type had any influence on TCRB rearrangement. Shorter templates might be favored by PCR, yet because patient and control samples were amplified and corrected together, any such skew would affect both groups equally. Naive, central memory and regulatory TCRB repertoires appeared more similar among patients than among healthy donors. Because cDNA rather than genomic DNA was sequenced, highly expressing activated cells could have been over-represented, although no difference in activation and CD3 levels was found between groups. Patients with type 1 diabetes made fewer insertions and deleted more nucleotides at VDJ recombination sites, implying thymic rearrangement abnormalities. In all four CD4+ subsets, TCRB CDR3 length was moderately but significantly shorter in type 1 diabetes patients.

The origin of this receptor is a man aged 25-40 years in good health. What was sequenced was naive CD4+ T cells from blood. What the cell subset or site label conveys for this sample: true naive CD4+ T cells.

CDR3 sequence: CASSQGMSSYEQYF. The bases are TGCGCCAGCAGCCAGGGGATGAGCTCCTACGAGCAGTACTTC. The rearrangement joined TRBV4-3 to TRBJ2-7; a confident D gene designation cannot be given. Deletion took 3 bases off V and 0 bases off J, with a span of 9 bases between the germline ends. Via the germline V gene, CDR1 is LGHNA and CDR2 YSLEER. From cysteine to phenylalanine, the CDR3 is 14 amino acids long. Only the CDR3 part of the read is kept: 42 bases, read in frame from the first base.